A single sample is the source of the 11 T cell receptor beta chains below, sequenced in a study of identifying expanded T cells in peripheral blood. The assay was immunoSEQ multiplex PCR, and TCRdb's table has in-frame clones only and misses some. Found here are 120,000 or so clones, roughly 82% of them singletons; the top ten hold 2.5% to 4%. Sequencing input: blood. The receptor set was obtained from a person aged 18 to 75 in good health.

The J gene is TRBJ1-2, the V gene TRBV7-6, with D perhaps TRBD1 (5 bases). Germline-derived CDR1 and CDR2 are SGHVS and FNYEAQ. The CDR3 length is 13 residues. Trimming cost V 4 bases and J 5 bases, with 11 bases left between them. CDR3: CASSSDRLYGYTF. The CDR3 DNA reads as TGTGCCAGCAGCTCTGACAGACTGTATGGCTACACCTTC.

Turning to this clone: Additional DNA sequences in this sample encode the identical CDR3. This rearrangement joins TRBV19 to TRBJ2-7, with 7 positions matching TRBD1. V shed 6 bases and J 1 base; nucleotides not matched to a gene: 3. Germline values: CDR1 LNHDA, CDR2 SQIVND (reference sequence). This CDR3 region has 13 residues. This CDR3 is CASSRDSSYEQYF. In DNA form, the CDR3 reads TGTGCCAGTAGCAGGGACAGTTCCTACGAGCAGTACTTC. Complete variable domain (other parts from reference TRBV19 and TRBJ2-7): DGGITQSPKYLFRKEGQNVTLSCEQNLNHDAMYWYRQDPGQGLRLIYYSQIVNDFQKGDIAEGYSVSREKKESFPLTVTSAQKNPTAFYLCASSRDSSYEQYFGPGTRLTVT.

This sequence joins TRBV6-5 and TRBJ2-7; D remains unclear. The germline V gene encodes CDR1 MNHEY and CDR2 SVGAGI. V was clipped by 2 bases and J by 2 bases, with 13 bases between them. CDR3 length equals 15 residues. CDR3 DNA: TGTGCCAGCAGTTACAGAAGGTCAAGAACCTACGAGCAGTACTTC. This sequence encodes CASSYRRSRTYEQYF.

The J gene is TRBJ1-5, the V gene TRBV2; 8 bases align to TRBD1. After removal of 5 bases from V and 6 bases from J, the junction contained 12 bases not matched to a gene. In germline, CDR1 is SNHLY, CDR2 FYNNEI. This CDR3 has 16 amino acids. The CDR3 bases are TGTGCCAGCAGTTCGACCGACAGGGGTTGGGGTCAGCCCCAGCATTTT. Amino acid sequence: CASSSTDRGWGQPQHF.

V is TRBV6-1 and J is TRBJ1-6, with unresolved D. The ends were cut back, 7 bases at V and 0 bases at J, with 10 bases in the middle. The V gene's germline CDR1 is MNHNS and CDR2 SASEGT. The CDR3 runs 15 residues. The CDR3 spells CASKLLGSYNSPLHF. For the CDR3, the DNA is TGTGCCAGCAAGTTACTCGGCTCCTATAATTCACCCCTCCACTTT.

As DNA, the CDR3 is TGTGCCAGCAGCCTACGCCCACGCACAGATACGCAGTATTTT. Protein product: CASSLRPRTDTQYF. The genes are TRBV13 and TRBJ2-3; D unclear. With 5 bases removed from V and 1 base from J, the gap between germline ends came to 10 bases. This CDR3 is 14 amino acids long. CDR1 and CDR2 from the germline V gene are PRHDT and FYEKMQ (reference sequence).

This chain joins TRBV13 and TRBJ2-5, with a tentative D call TRBD2 (6 bases). The length of the CDR3 is 15 residues. Trimming took off 3 bases at V and 2 bases at J, with 13 bases between the two ends. Germline V gene sequence: CDR1 PRHDT, CDR2 FYEKMQ (reference sequence). The CDR3 is CASSFRGDSQETQYF. The CDR3 DNA is TGTGCCAGCAGCTTCCGAGGGGACTCGCAAGAGACCCAGTACTTC.

V and J are TRBV19 and TRBJ2-3; 10 bases are a match to TRBD2. The germline gives CDR1 LNHDA, CDR2 SQIVND (reference sequence). The CDR3 is made up of 20 amino acids. V trimming: 0 bases; J trimming: 1 base; junction bases outside the gene matches: 13. The CDR3 DNA reads TGTGCCAGTAGTATAGACCCCTTATCTAGCGGGGGCCCGCGCACAGATACGCAGTATTTT. Protein sequence: CASSIDPLSSGGPRTDTQYF.

This clone has just a few counts. The gene calls are TRBV19 and TRBJ2-2, with D uncertain. This CDR3 is 13 amino acids long. Between the trimmed V and J ends, which lost 10 bases and 1 base, there was a span of 10 bases. The V gene's germline CDR1 is LNHDA and CDR2 SQIVND (reference sequence). The CDR3 DNA reads as TGTGCCACAAGTAGCAAGAACACCGGGGAGCTGTTTTTT. It specifies CATSSKNTGELFF.

V usage is TRBV7-6 and J usage is TRBJ1-1; the D gene is possibly TRBD1 (5 bases). V dropped 4 bases and J dropped 4 bases, with 10 bases sitting between them. In germline, CDR1 is SGHVS, CDR2 FNYEAQ. The CDR3 runs 13 residues. CDR3 nucleotides: TGTGCCAGCAGCTCGACAGAGTTCACTGAAGCTTTCTTT. Translating it yields CASSSTEFTEAFF.

The chain employs TRBV5-4 and TRBJ2-7, with 11 bases matching TRBD1. This CDR3 comprises 16 residues. Germline V CDR1 and CDR2: SGHNT, YYREEE (reference sequence). V gave up 4 bases and J gave up 2 bases; unmatched junction bases: 8. The CDR3 nucleotides are TGTGCCAGCAGCGAGGGACAGGGGGTACCTACCTACGAGCAGTACTTC. It yields the protein CASSEGQGVPTYEQYF.